Listed below are T cell receptor beta chains from one sample, sequenced in a study of Ad26.COV2.S vaccination and SARS-CoV-2 variants. Profiled with immunoSEQ multiplex PCR; TCRdb holds only in-frame clones, not every one. Found here are about 400,000 clones, roughly four fifths of them singletons; the top ten hold approximately 7%. Sequenced material: peripheral blood, taken in a trial of Ad26.COV2.S vaccine versus placebo. Receptor source: a person between 18 and 65 years old who received the Ad26.COV2.S COVID-19 vaccine or a placebo. The conserved cysteine and the conserved F or W are not part of the CDR3 here. A clone size is listed for some rows: how often the clone was seen (once, few, many), or a class if it is expanded.

>TRBJ2-3|TRBV29-1|.
SVQPTTDTQY
>TRBJ1-6|TRBV6-2/TRBV6-3|.
ASSYPVGERDSPLH
>TRBJ2-7|TRBV10-3|.
AISEGHWSYEQY
>TRBJ2-3|TRBV19|.
ASSNPSRADTQY
>TRBJ1-3|TRBV4-2|.
ASSQDGAVFSGNTIY
>TRBJ2-3|TRBV6-5|.
ASTASGSTDTQY
>TRBJ1-6|TRBV9|.
ASTRGVGSYNSPLH
>TRBJ2-1|TRBV7-9|.
ASSWGYLQEQF
>TRBJ2-3|TRBV5-1|.
ASSLASAGQNTDTQY
>TRBJ1-1|TRBV7-3|.
ASSFGGRNTEAF
>TRBJ2-1|TRBV9|.
ASSVGGTGPLNEQF
>TRBJ1-2|TRBV3-1/TRBV3-2|.
ASSQTGVGYT
>TRBJ2-7|TRBV4-1|.
ASSQDRGQGKQY
>TRBJ2-3|TRBV6-6|.
ASRETSGSKDTQY
>TRBJ2-2|TRBV30|once
AWSARGELF
>TRBJ1-1|TRBV5-4|.
ATMQQGVDTEAF
>TRBJ1-2|TRBV3-1/TRBV3-2|.
ASSLFRGLGYGYT
>TRBJ2-2|TRBV6-2/TRBV6-3|.
ASSRGTWTGTGGELF
>TRBJ2-1|TRBV2|.
ASSEPMTHHEQF
>TRBJ1-3|TRBV4-3|.
ASSQDLVSGSGNTIY
>TRBJ1-1|TRBV6-1|.
ASSPQQGSVAF
>TRBJ1-1|TRBV5-1|.
ASSAGTEAF
>TRBJ2-1|TRBV5-4|.
ASSLGGAGGYNEQF
>TRBJ1-1|TRBV18|.
ASRGGQVWETEAF
>TRBJ2-7|TRBV7-2|once
ASSLAGLAHEQY
>TRBJ1-6|TRBV27|.
ASSFRERPLH
>TRBJ2-5|TRBV5-6|.
ASSLAETQY
>TRBJ2-5|TRBV5-6|.
ASSSTSGPETQY
>TRBJ2-5|TRBV29-1|few
SGRRTGGGRETQY
>TRBJ2-5|TRBV4-1|.
ASSQVGRLETQY